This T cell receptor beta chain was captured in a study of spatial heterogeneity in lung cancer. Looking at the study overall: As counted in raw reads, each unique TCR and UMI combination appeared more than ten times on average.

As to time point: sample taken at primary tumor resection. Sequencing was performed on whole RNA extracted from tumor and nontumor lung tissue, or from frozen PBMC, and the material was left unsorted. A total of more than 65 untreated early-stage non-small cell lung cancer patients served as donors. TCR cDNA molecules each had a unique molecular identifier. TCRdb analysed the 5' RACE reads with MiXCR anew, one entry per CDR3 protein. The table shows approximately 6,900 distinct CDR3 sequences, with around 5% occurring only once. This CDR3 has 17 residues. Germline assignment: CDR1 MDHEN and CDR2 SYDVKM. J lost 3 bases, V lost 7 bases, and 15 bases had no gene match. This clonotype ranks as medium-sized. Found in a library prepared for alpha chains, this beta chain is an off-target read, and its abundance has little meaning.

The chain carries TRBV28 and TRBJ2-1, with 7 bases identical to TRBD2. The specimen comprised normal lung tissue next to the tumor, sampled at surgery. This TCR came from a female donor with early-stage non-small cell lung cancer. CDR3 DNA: TGTGCCAGCACCTCTGCTGGGTCGCGGGAGAGCTACAATGAGCAGTTCTTC. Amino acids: CASTSAGSRESYNEQFF. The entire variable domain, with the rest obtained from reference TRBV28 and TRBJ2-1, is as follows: DVKVTQSSRYLVKRTGEKVFLECVQDMDHENMFWYRQDPGLGLRLIYFSYDVKMKEKGDIPEGYSVSREKKERFSLILESASTNQTSMYLCASTSAGSRESYNEQFFGPGTRLTVL.